Below, 12 T cell receptor beta chains from the same sample are listed, as sequenced in a study of PD-1 blockade in classical Hodgkin lymphoma. Method: immunoSEQ multiplex PCR; TCRdb's copy keeps in-frame clones and lacks some. The sample has approximately 8,200 clones, 84% seen once. Every single patient, without exception, relapsed after autologous stem cell transplantation, and brentuximab vedotin exposure varied. The authors purified CD4+ T cells from thawed PBMCs by magnetic negative selection. The specimen was CD4+ T cells from blood, collected at baseline. These receptors all come from a human donor with classical Hodgkin lymphoma.

This rearrangement joins TRBV29-1 to TRBJ2-1, with TRBD2 identical over 14 bases. The CDR3 sequence is 18 residues long. The germline gives CDR1 SQVTM, CDR2 ANQGSEA. Germline trimming cut 4 bases from V and 5 bases from J; bases unmatched to any gene: 13. The CDR3 reads CSVGGLAGEGGRHNEQFF. Written as DNA, the CDR3 is TGCAGCGTTGGGGGACTAGCGGGAGAGGGAGGTCGACACAATGAGCAGTTCTTC.

The chain employs TRBV6-6 and TRBJ1-2; unclear D gene. The CDR3 runs to 12 residues. With 3 bases removed from V and 7 bases from J, the gap between germline ends came to 9 bases. Germline V gene sequence: CDR1 MNHNY, CDR2 SVGAGI (reference sequence). The CDR3 loop is CASSYSSFGYTF. The CDR3 DNA reads as TGTGCCAGCAGTTATTCTTCCTTTGGCTACACCTTC.

In DNA, the CDR3 is TGCGCCAGCAGCCAAGATGTCGCAGGGGCAAACACCGGGGAGCTGTTTTTT. Translated, it gives CASSQDVAGANTGELFF. The chain has TRBV4-1 and TRBJ2-2; a possible D gene is TRBD1 (6 bases). There are 17 residues in the CDR3. Germline CDR1 and CDR2: MGHRA and YSYEKL. The ends were cut back, 0 bases at V and 2 bases at J, with 13 bases in the middle.

J is TRBJ2-7 and V is TRBV18, with 9 nucleotides matching TRBD2. The germline V gene has CDR1 KGHSH and CDR2 LQKENI. The V segment lost 4 bases and the J segment 6 bases; nucleotides outside the gene matches: 4. The CDR3 extends over 13 amino acids. CDR3 sequence (DNA): TGTGCCAGCTCACTAGCGGGAGATCGCGAGCAGTACTTC. Amino acids: CASSLAGDREQYF. Full variable domain (outside the CDR3, taken from reference TRBV18 and TRBJ2-7): NAGVMQNPRHLVRRRGQEARLRCSPMKGHSHVYWYRQLPEEGLKFMVYLQKENIIDESGMPKERFSAEFPKEGPSILRIQQVVRGDSAAYFCASSLAGDREQYFGPGTRLTVT.

The chain joins TRBV2 to TRBJ2-3; D is unresolved. The germline V gene has CDR1 SNHLY and CDR2 FYNNEI. This CDR3 contains 14 residues. V was shortened by 1 base and J by 2 bases, with 7 bases between the two germline ends. CDR3 in amino acids: CASSEGRLTDTQYF. The DNA of the CDR3 is TGTGCCAGCAGTGAAGGGCGGCTCACAGATACGCAGTATTTT.

The chain combines TRBV15 with TRBJ2-5; D call uncertain. V lost 0 bases and J 4 bases, leaving 9 bases between the germline ends. Germline CDR1 LNHNV, CDR2 YYDKDF (reference sequence). The CDR3 is 14 residues long. This CDR3 reads CATSRDKFLETQYF. The DNA of the CDR3 is TGTGCCACCAGCAGAGACAAATTCTTAGAGACCCAGTACTTC.

The chain links TRBV5-4 to TRBJ2-7, with D possibly being TRBD1 (6 bases). This CDR3 is 16 amino acids long. Germline V CDR1 and CDR2: SGHNT, YYREEE (reference sequence). V was pared by 0 bases and J by 5 bases, with 18 bases between. The CDR3 reads CASSLARVTGNDEQYF. The CDR3 DNA is TGTGCCAGCAGCTTGGCTAGGGTCACAGGGAATGACGAGCAGTACTTC.

This clone has a single count. This sequence joins TRBV29-1 and TRBJ2-7, with D unresolved. Germline values: CDR1 SQVTM, CDR2 ANQGSEA. The CDR3 length is 11 residues. Trimming shortened V by 4 bases and J by 1 base, and 5 bases separated the two germline ends. The CDR3 spells CSVVASYEQYF. CDR3 nucleotides: TGCAGCGTTGTAGCTTCCTACGAGCAGTACTTC.

This chain connects TRBV7-8 to TRBJ2-3; TRBD2 matches at 13 bases. Trimming at V came to 4 bases and at J to 6 bases, leaving 7 bases not matched to a gene. CDR3 length: 16 amino acids. The V gene's germline CDR1 is SGHVS and CDR2 FQNEAQ. CDR3 region: CASSSRTSGSGDTQYF. The CDR3 bases are TGTGCCAGCAGCTCACGGACTAGCGGGAGTGGGGATACGCAGTATTTT. Using reference TRBV7-8 and TRBJ2-3 for the parts outside the CDR3, the full variable domain is GAGVSQSPRYKVAKRGQDVALRCDPISGHVSLFWYQQALGQGPEFLTYFQNEAQLDKSGLPSDRFFAERPEGSVSTLKIQRTQQEDSAVYLCASSSRTSGSGDTQYFGPGTRLTVL.

This clone was recorded only once. V is TRBV5-1 and J is TRBJ1-2; 7 bases agree with TRBD1. Trimming took 3 bases from V and 4 from J; bases not matched to a gene: 12. The CDR3 totals 16 residues. Germline V CDR1 and CDR2: SGHRS, YFSETQ. CDR3 DNA: TGCGCCAGCAGCTGGGGCATAGGGGGCGACCCCTATGGCTACACCTTC. Its protein product is CASSWGIGGDPYGYTF.

The genes are TRBV7-9 and TRBJ2-1; 8 bases line up with TRBD2. The CDR3 extends over 17 amino acids. Germline values: CDR1 SEHNR, CDR2 FQNEAQ (reference sequence). V lost 3 bases to trimming and J lost 0 bases; unmatched junction nucleotides: 7. The CDR3 coding sequence is TGTGCCAGCAGCTTCGTAGCGGGAAGCGTCTCCTACAATGAGCAGTTCTTC. It translates to CASSFVAGSVSYNEQFF.

The J gene is TRBJ2-2, the V gene TRBV5-1, with D possibly being TRBD2 (5 bases). V dropped 0 bases and J dropped 6 bases, with 9 bases sitting between them. CDR1 and CDR2 (germline): SGHRS, YFSETQ. This CDR3 region has 14 residues. DNA for the CDR3: TGCGCCAGCAGCTTGGCGGTGGGAGCCGGGGAGCTGTTTTTT. Translating it yields CASSLAVGAGELFF.